One and the same sample provided the 15 T cell receptor beta chains below, sequenced in a study of blood T cells in healthy people across ages. A second about 7 to 12 cycle PCR used barcoded and J-beta primers. One entry per CDR3 protein results from TCRdb running MiXCR on the 5' RACE reads. Seen here are approximately 2,000,000 distinct CDR3 sequences, 35% to 50% observed once, and the top ten hold approximately 22%. Specimen: blood. These TCRs come from a human donor in good health.

The table lists this clonotype with many counts. The J gene is TRBJ2-6, the V gene TRBV7-2; possible D gene TRBD1, 6 bases. The CDR3 loop spans 18 amino acids. In germline, CDR1 is SGHTA, CDR2 FQGNSA. With 8 bases removed from V and 0 bases from J, the gap between germline ends came to 20 bases. CDR3 nucleotide sequence: TGTGCCAGCCAGGGGAGAGGCAGGGTCAGCTCTGGGGCCAACGTCCTGACTTTC. Its protein product is CASQGRGRVSSGANVLTF. The complete variable domain, with remaining parts taken from reference TRBV7-2 and TRBJ2-6, reads GAGVSQSPSNKVTEKGKDVELRCDPISGHTALYWYRQSLGQGLEFLIYFQGNSAPDKSGLPSDRFSAERTGGSVSTLTIQRTQQEDSAVYLCASQGRGRVSSGANVLTFGAGSRLTVL.

The rearrangement links TRBV4-3 to TRBJ1-2; tentative D call: TRBD1 (5 bases). The ends were cut back, 0 bases at V and 5 bases at J, with 16 bases in the middle. The CDR3 length is 16 residues. Germline V gene data show CDR1 as LGHNA and CDR2 as YSLEER. CDR3 region: CASSQDAQGFVYGYTF. The CDR3 DNA reads TGCGCCAGCAGCCAAGATGCTCAGGGATTCGTGTATGGCTACACCTTC.

The genes are TRBV20-1 and TRBJ2-4; D is ambiguous. Germline CDR1 DFQATT, CDR2 SNEGSKA (reference sequence). V gave up 0 bases and J gave up 13 bases, with 10 bases separating them. This CDR3 has 11 residues. The CDR3 spells CSARDQRWQYF. The CDR3 DNA is TGCAGTGCTAGAGATCAGAGGTGGCAGTACTTC.

The DNA for the CDR3 is TGCAGCGTGAGGACAGGGAACAATCAGCCCCAGCATTTT. Its translation is CSVRTGNNQPQHF. V usage is TRBV29-1 and J usage is TRBJ1-5; 8 bases agree with TRBD1. Per the germline V gene, CDR1 is SQVTM and CDR2 is ANQGSEA. CDR3 length: 13 amino acids. V trimming: 6 bases; J trimming: 3 bases; junction bases outside the gene matches: 4.

The chain joins TRBV7-2 to TRBJ1-4; D is perhaps TRBD1 (6 bases). This CDR3 has 15 amino acids. Trimming left V 2 bases short and J 8 bases short, with 15 bases between. Germline V lookup: CDR1 SGHTA, CDR2 FQGNSA. CDR3 region: CASSLLGGPGEKLFF. The CDR3 nucleotides read TGTGCCAGCAGCTTATTGGGGGGGCCCGGGGAAAAACTGTTTTTT.

Note on this clonotype: Possible read error: a much larger clone is one base away. This chain connects TRBV10-3 to TRBJ2-5, with D uncertain. The CDR3 is 15 residues long. Germline values: CDR1 ENHRY, CDR2 SYGVKD. The CDR3 sequence is CAVSGRRKEQETQYF. CDR3 nucleotide sequence: TGTGCCGTCAGTGGTAGACGGAAAGAACAAGAGACCCAGTACTTC.

The chain couples TRBV12-3 or TRBV12-4 to TRBJ2-5, with 7 bases aligning to TRBD2. V was pared by 6 bases and J by 6 bases, with 4 bases of the junction left unmatched. The CDR3 is 12 amino acids. The CDR3 bases are TGTGCCAGCAGCCTACTAGCGCAGACCCAGTACTTC. Amino acid sequence: CASSLLAQTQYF.

V gene TRBV30 combines with J gene TRBJ2-4; 9 nucleotides line up with TRBD1. The germline V gene encodes CDR1 GTSNPN and CDR2 SVGIG (reference sequence). The V and J ends lost 0 bases and 7 bases, in that order; junction bases with no gene match: 4. The CDR3 loop spans 14 amino acids. The CDR3 reads CAWSVGTGKNIQYF. CDR3 coding DNA: TGTGCCTGGAGTGTAGGGACAGGGAAGAACATTCAGTACTTC.

The V call is TRBV25-1, the J call TRBJ1-2; a weak D match, TRBD1 (5 bases). Germline assignment: CDR1 MGHDK and CDR2 SYGVNS. CDR3 length: 13 residues. Trimming left V 5 bases short and J 5 bases short, with 12 bases between. The CDR3 DNA follows: TGTGCCAGCAGTCACGGGACGAGGTATGGCTACACCTTC. As protein: CASSHGTRYGYTF.

The chain links TRBV7-9 to TRBJ1-1; no firm D call. This CDR3 is built from 14 residues. The V end lost 3 bases, the J end lost 1 base, and 9 bases lay between the germline ends. The germline gives CDR1 SEHNR, CDR2 FQNEAQ (reference sequence). In nucleotides, the CDR3 is TGTGCCAGCAGCTTGACCGGGAAGAACACTGAAGCTTTCTTT. Its translation: CASSLTGKNTEAFF.

Concerning this clonotype itself: Just one base apart from a much larger clone, this may be a read error. This sequence joins TRBV24-1 and TRBJ2-5; TRBD1 aligns across 9 bases. Trimming took 11 bases from V and 4 from J; bases not matched to a gene: 16. The CDR3 is made up of 16 amino acids. The germline CDR1 and CDR2 sequences are KGHDR and SFDVKD. The chain's CDR3 is CAISSSGQGFRETQYF. The CDR3 DNA reads TGTGCCATCAGCTCAAGTGGACAGGGGTTTAGAGAGACCCAGTACTTC.

The chain joins TRBV5-6 to TRBJ2-1; 7 nucleotides match TRBD2. The CDR3 sequence is 12 residues long. Trimming took 4 bases from V and 15 from J; bases not matched to a gene: 10. Germline V CDR1 and CDR2: SGHDT, YYEEEE. This chain's CDR3 is CASSTTSWNAFF. CDR3 coding DNA: TGTGCCAGCAGCACGACTAGCTGGAATGCGTTCTTC.

This clonotype was detected only a few times. The V and J genes are TRBV4-1 and TRBJ2-4; D gene uncertain. CDR1 and CDR2 (germline): MGHRA, YSYEKL. This CDR3 is built from 14 residues. V lost 1 base to trimming and J lost 13 bases, with 17 bases between them. The CDR3 sequence: CASSQVICLVRQYF. The DNA for the CDR3 is TGCGCCAGCAGCCAAGTTATCTGTTTGGTGAGGCAGTACTTC.

This clonotype turned up a few times. This chain joins TRBV4-3 and TRBJ1-1, with 7 bases fitting TRBD1. Trimming took 1 base from V and 4 from J; bases not matched to a gene: 9. The CDR3 contains 16 residues. Germline V gene data show CDR1 as LGHNA and CDR2 as YSLEER. The CDR3 bases are TGCGCCAGCAGCCAAGCGGAGGGGGCGGTTGCCACTGAAGCTTTCTTT. It is translated as CASSQAEGAVATEAFF.

The chain recombines TRBV7-9 with TRBJ2-7; 10 nucleotides line up with TRBD1. Per the germline V gene, CDR1 is SEHNR and CDR2 is FQNEAQ (reference sequence). The CDR3 extends over 17 amino acids. V lost 5 bases, J lost 3 bases, and 13 bases stayed unmatched. In nucleotides, the CDR3 is TGTGCCAGCAGCCTAGGCGCCGGGACAGGGGACTTCTACGAGCAGTACTTC. Translated: CASSLGAGTGDFYEQYF.